This passage covers 11 T cell receptor beta chains from one sample sequenced in a study of cytomegalovirus exposure and HLA in healthy donors. This PCR relied on a set of 60 Vbeta primers and 13 Jbeta primers. The protocol was immunoSEQ multiplex PCR, while the TCRdb copy is restricted to in-frame clones and leaves out a portion. This sample has fewer than 200,000 clones; roughly 10% occur once, and the top ten carry 1% to 1.5%. The specimen was PBMCs. These receptors were collected from a woman under 40 in good health and CMV-seropositive.

The J gene is TRBJ2-5, the V gene TRBV30; 14 nucleotides match TRBD2. V gave up 2 bases and J gave up 4 bases; unmatched junction bases: 3. This CDR3 has 15 amino acids. Germline V gene lookup returns CDR1 GTSNPN and CDR2 SVGIG (reference sequence). CDR3 amino acids: CAWSSGLAGVETQYF. The CDR3 region has the DNA TGTGCCTGGAGTTCGGGACTAGCGGGAGTAGAGACCCAGTACTTC.

This clone turned up a few times. This chain links TRBV19 with TRBJ2-5, with D perhaps matching TRBD2 (6 bases). This CDR3 has 14 residues. CDR1 LNHDA and CDR2 SQIVND come from the germline V gene (reference sequence). V shed 7 bases and J shed 4 bases, with 16 bases lying between them. The chain's CDR3 is CASKKGGGLETQYF. CDR3 sequence (DNA): TGTGCCAGTAAAAAGGGAGGAGGTTTAGAGACCCAGTACTTC.

About this clone: The same CDR3 also results from other DNA sequences found in this sample. The CDR3 sequence: CASSVGGGGTDTQYF. CDR3 nucleotides: TGTGCCAGCAGCGTAGGCGGAGGGGGCACAGATACGCAGTATTTT. The V and J genes are TRBV9 and TRBJ2-3; possibly TRBD2 for D (6 bases). CDR3 size: 15 residues. The germline V gene encodes CDR1 SGDLS and CDR2 YYNGEE. V dropped 0 bases and J dropped 1 base, with 9 bases sitting between them.

The chain couples TRBV5-1 to TRBJ1-5; D may be TRBD1 (6 bases). The V gene lost 4 bases and the J gene lost 0 bases, with 14 bases spanning the gap. Germline CDR1 is SGHRS and CDR2 is YFSETQ. This CDR3 is 16 amino acids long. The CDR3 loop reads CASSPGGGSSNQPQHF. For the CDR3, the DNA is TGCGCCAGCAGCCCGGGAGGGGGGAGTAGCAATCAGCCCCAGCATTTT.

This clone turned up a few times. The V and J genes are TRBV5-1 and TRBJ1-1; maybe TRBD1 (6 bases). V was clipped by 2 bases and J by 0 bases, with 11 bases between them. CDR1 is SGHRS, CDR2 YFSETQ, per germline. The CDR3 contains 15 residues. The CDR3 reads CASSLGQFLNTEAFF. The DNA of the CDR3 is TGCGCCAGCAGCTTAGGACAGTTCCTGAACACTGAAGCTTTCTTT.

This clone was found a few times. The V and J genes are TRBV6-5 and TRBJ1-1, with D unresolved. Germline V gives CDR1 MNHEY, CDR2 SVGAGI. This CDR3 comprises 14 residues. Trimming stripped 7 bases from V and 0 bases from J, with 12 bases between. CDR3 in amino acids: CASIRGGMNTEAFF. CDR3 nucleotides: TGTGCCAGCATCCGAGGAGGTATGAACACTGAAGCTTTCTTT.

This sequence joins TRBV6-5 and TRBJ2-7; 7 nucleotides align to TRBD2. This CDR3 is built from 13 residues. Per germline, CDR1 MNHEY and CDR2 SVGAGI. V lost 3 bases to trimming and J lost 3 bases; unmatched junction nucleotides: 2. This CDR3 reads CASSYGGDYEQYF. In DNA form, the CDR3 reads TGTGCCAGCAGTTATGGGGGGGACTACGAGCAGTACTTC.

The rearrangement uses TRBV9 and TRBJ1-1; no clear D gene. The CDR3 has 18 amino acids. Trimming stripped 0 bases from V and 1 base from J, with 19 bases between. Per the germline V gene, CDR1 is SGDLS and CDR2 is YYNGEE. The CDR3 DNA is TGTGCCAGCAGCGTAGCGCCCCTAGGTCCGCCGGAGAACACTGAAGCTTTCTTT. Translated: CASSVAPLGPPENTEAFF. Looking up the rest from reference TRBV9 and TRBJ1-1 gives the full variable domain: DSGVTQTPKHLITATGQRVTLRCSPRSGDLSVYWYQQSLDQGLQFLIQYYNGEERAKGNILERFSAQQFPDLHSELNLSSLELGDSALYFCASSVAPLGPPENTEAFFGQGTRLTVV.

This clone was detected only a few times. V is TRBV10-3 and J is TRBJ1-5; weak D call: TRBD1 (6 bases). From germline, CDR1 is ENHRY and CDR2 SYGVKD. Trimming removed 4 bases from V and 5 bases from J, with 12 bases in between. CDR3 length: 14 amino acids. The CDR3 region has the DNA TGTGCCATCAGTGCACAGGGATCTTATCAGCCCCAGCATTTT. Its protein is CAISAQGSYQPQHF.

This clone was counted only a few times. The V gene is TRBV29-1, the J gene TRBJ2-5; TRBD1 might be the D (6 bases). With the DNA end fitting TRBJ2-7 better, the J assignment may be wrong. The CDR3 runs to 11 residues. Germline values: CDR1 SQVTM, CDR2 ANQGSEA. The CDR3 here is CSVGDIYEQYF. Written as DNA, the CDR3 is TGCAGCGTTGGGGACATCTACGAGCAGTACTTC.

In its sample, this clone was seen a few times. This rearrangement joins TRBV18 to TRBJ1-2, with a weak D call TRBD1 (5 bases). The V end was cut by 4 bases, the J end by 8 bases, with 14 bases between. The length of the CDR3 is 13 residues. CDR1 KGHSH and CDR2 LQKENI come from the germline V gene. DNA of the CDR3: TGTGCCAGCTCACAGGGGAGGTTGGAAGGCTACACCTTC. Translating gives CASSQGRLEGYTF.